The 28 T cell receptor beta chains reported below all come from one sample, sequenced in a study of beta chain features in type 1 diabetes. Expressed TCRB transcripts got sequenced, as all isolated RNA was reverse transcribed. Method: immunoSEQ multiplex PCR; TCRdb's copy keeps in-frame clones and lacks some. The data contain hundreds of thousands of clones, around 15% of them singletons. Sequencing was done on a sample of naive CD4+ T cells from blood. The receptors were gathered from a man aged 18-30 years in good health.

The chain has TRBV27 and TRBJ2-2; the match to TRBD1 covers 7 bases. Germline trimming cut 6 bases from V and 6 bases from J; bases unmatched to any gene: 10. The CDR3 extends over 15 amino acids. CDR1 and CDR2 (germline): MNHEY, SMNVEV (reference sequence). Here the CDR3 DNA reads TGTGCCAGCAGCTTTAGGGGGCTGGTCCCCGGGGAGCTGTTTTTT. Residues: CASSFRGLVPGELFF.

The chain employs TRBV7-2 and TRBJ2-2, with D unclear. This CDR3 has 14 residues. Germline CDR1 and CDR2: SGHTA and FQGNSA. V lost 0 bases and J 4 bases, leaving 6 bases between the germline ends. The CDR3 reads CASSLAGTTGELFF. Written as DNA, the CDR3 is TGTGCCAGCAGCTTAGCGGGCACCACCGGGGAGCTGTTTTTT.

This clone was counted many times. This sequence joins TRBV28 and TRBJ2-5; TRBD1 matches 7 bases. Germline V gene lookup returns CDR1 MDHEN and CDR2 SYDVKM. The CDR3 covers 12 residues. After removal of 7 bases from V and 8 bases from J, the junction contained 7 bases not matched to a gene. The CDR3 nucleotides read TGTGCCAGCACCGTCGACAGGGCCACCCAGTACTTC. Protein: CASTVDRATQYF.

The chain links TRBV11-2 to TRBJ1-4; D is unresolved. The germline gives CDR1 SGHAT, CDR2 FQNNGV. The CDR3 covers 11 residues. V shed 8 bases and J shed 4 bases, with 5 bases lying between them. CDR3: CASRYNEKLFF. The CDR3 nucleotides are TGTGCCAGCCGCTATAATGAAAAACTGTTTTTT.

As regards this clone: Distinct nucleotide sequences in the sample also encode this CDR3. This sequence joins TRBV7-2 and TRBJ1-1; D gene uncertain. In germline, CDR1 is SGHTA, CDR2 FQGNSA. This CDR3 is 14 amino acids long. The germline V and J ends were trimmed by 1 base and 1 base, with 7 bases remaining between them. CDR3 bases: TGTGCCAGCAGCTTAGGGGGATGGAACACTGAAGCTTTCTTT. It translates to CASSLGGWNTEAFF.

The genes are TRBV9 and TRBJ1-2; D call uncertain. Germline V gene sequence: CDR1 SGDLS, CDR2 YYNGEE. The CDR3 is 11 residues long. V lost 3 bases to trimming and J lost 8 bases, with 8 bases between them. The CDR3: CASSASVGYTF. CDR3 in DNA: TGTGCCAGCAGCGCCTCAGTCGGCTACACCTTC.

This chain links TRBV29-1 with TRBJ2-2; D gene unclear. V gave up 4 bases and J gave up 4 bases, with 10 bases separating them. The CDR3 is 13 amino acids. In germline, CDR1 is SQVTM, CDR2 ANQGSEA. CDR3 DNA sequence: TGCAGCGTTGCTCAGGTCGTCACCGGGGAGCTGTTTTTT. Its translation is CSVAQVVTGELFF.

This clone was found a few times. The rearrangement joins TRBV15 to TRBJ2-7; 11 bases are shared with TRBD2. After removal of 2 bases from V and 0 bases from J, the junction contained 6 bases not matched to a gene. Germline V lookup: CDR1 LNHNV, CDR2 YYDKDF (reference sequence). The length of the CDR3 is 17 residues. For the CDR3, the DNA is TGTGCCACCAGCAGACTAGCGGGGGGCCGGATCTCCTACGAGCAGTACTTC. Translating gives CATSRLAGGRISYEQYF.

This clone was counted between two and nine times. This CDR3 is CASSIEGPERANVLTF. The CDR3, as DNA: TGTGCCAGTAGTATAGAGGGGCCAGAGAGGGCCAACGTCCTGACTTTC. The chain carries TRBV19 and TRBJ2-6, with D possibly being TRBD1 (5 bases). Trimming removed 0 bases from V and 5 bases from J, with 11 bases in between. The CDR3 spans 16 residues. CDR1 LNHDA and CDR2 SQIVND come from the germline V gene (reference sequence).

This clone came up a few times. V is TRBV19 and J is TRBJ1-5; tentatively, D is TRBD1 (5 bases). V was trimmed by 6 bases and J by 4 bases, leaving 19 bases between them. The CDR3 has 16 residues. Germline CDR1 is LNHDA and CDR2 is SQIVND (reference sequence). The DNA of the CDR3 is TGTGCCAGTAGACCCCTAGGGGCAGGGTCGAATCAGCCCCAGCATTTT. It encodes CASRPLGAGSNQPQHF.

This clone has more than one count but fewer than ten. Other DNA sequences in the same sample also yield this CDR3. This chain links TRBV20-1 with TRBJ2-1, with D unresolved. V lost 6 bases and J 9 bases, leaving 12 bases between the germline ends. The germline gives CDR1 DFQATT, CDR2 SNEGSKA (reference sequence). The CDR3 runs to 11 residues. In DNA form, the CDR3 reads TGCAGTGCCAGAAGGGCATTTGAGCAGTTCTTC. This gives the protein CSARRAFEQFF.

The chain links TRBV5-1 to TRBJ2-2; 10 positions agree with TRBD2. The V gene's germline CDR1 is SGHRS and CDR2 YFSETQ. V lost 4 bases and J lost 1; bases outside the gene matches: 7. This CDR3 contains 17 residues. The CDR3 DNA reads as TGCGCCAGCAGCCCGGATGCTAGCGGGAGGAACACCGGGGAGCTGTTTTTT. The encoded protein is CASSPDASGRNTGELFF. The full variable domain, its missing parts supplied by reference TRBV5-1 and TRBJ2-2, is KAGVTQTPRYLIKTRGQQVTLSCSPISGHRSVSWYQQTPGQGLQFLFEYFSETQRNKGNFPGRFSGRQFSNSRSEMNVSTLELGDSALYLCASSPDASGRNTGELFFGEGSRLTVL.

This clone has a handful of counts. The V call is TRBV13, the J call TRBJ2-1, with D tentatively TRBD1 or TRBD2 (6 bases each). Germline V gives CDR1 PRHDT, CDR2 FYEKMQ (reference sequence). This CDR3 spans 18 amino acids. V lost 5 bases and J 0 bases, leaving 20 bases between the germline ends. The CDR3 loop reads CASSQGVRGGVSYNEQFF. The CDR3 coding sequence is TGTGCCAGCAGCCAAGGGGTCAGGGGAGGTGTCTCCTACAATGAGCAGTTCTTC.

The chain has TRBV28 and TRBJ2-7; D remains ambiguous. Germline CDR1 reads MDHEN; CDR2 reads SYDVKM. Trimming removed 1 base at V and 0 bases at J, with 7 bases between. The CDR3 loop spans 14 amino acids. The CDR3 DNA sequence: TGTGCCAGCAGTTTATATGAGGCCTCCTACGAGCAGTACTTC. Protein sequence: CASSLYEASYEQYF. Looking up the rest from reference TRBV28 and TRBJ2-7 gives the full variable domain: DVKVTQSSRYLVKRTGEKVFLECVQDMDHENMFWYRQDPGLGLRLIYFSYDVKMKEKGDIPEGYSVSREKKERFSLILESASTNQTSMYLCASSLYEASYEQYFGPGTRLTVT.

The genes are TRBV2 and TRBJ1-6; no definite D call. This CDR3 is built from 14 residues. CDR1 and CDR2 (germline): SNHLY, FYNNEI. V was pared by 2 bases and J by 10 bases, with 12 bases between. CDR3 loop: CASSESPLQSPLHF. CDR3 nucleotide sequence: TGTGCCAGCAGTGAATCCCCATTACAATCACCCCTCCACTTT. The full variable domain, completed using reference TRBV2 and TRBJ1-6, is EPEVTQTPSHQVTQMGQEVILRCVPISNHLYFYWYRQILGQKVEFLVSFYNNEISEKSEIFDDQFSVERPDGSNFTLKIRSTKLEDSAMYFCASSESPLQSPLHFGNGTRLTVT.

This clone showed up just a few times. This chain uses TRBV28 with TRBJ2-7; 9 bases agree with TRBD1. After removal of 10 bases from V and 1 base from J, the junction contained 8 bases not matched to a gene. Germline CDR1 is MDHEN and CDR2 is SYDVKM. The CDR3 has 14 residues. CDR3 DNA sequence: TGTGCCACCGACACACAGGGGGCATCCTACGAGCAGTACTTC. Protein sequence: CATDTQGASYEQYF.

This clone was found once. The J gene is TRBJ2-5, the V gene TRBV27; the D gene is possibly TRBD2 (5 bases). CDR3 length equals 14 residues. CDR1 MNHEY and CDR2 SMNVEV come from the germline V gene (reference sequence). The V and J ends lost 6 bases and 7 bases respectively, with 18 bases between them. The CDR3 DNA sequence: TGTGCCAGCAGCTCATCGGGGTCTCAGAGGACCCAGTACTTC. It yields the protein CASSSSGSQRTQYF.

This clone was recorded a few times. In DNA form, the CDR3 reads TGTGCCAGCAGTTGGGTGCAGAACACTGAAGCTTTCTTT. Its translation: CASSWVQNTEAFF. V usage is TRBV27 and J usage is TRBJ1-1; D unresolved. Between the trimmed V and J ends, which lost 4 bases and 1 base, there was a span of 7 bases. From germline, CDR1 is MNHEY and CDR2 SMNVEV (reference sequence). This CDR3 contains 13 residues.

This chain connects TRBV7-2 to TRBJ1-5; D unclear. Germline-derived CDR1 and CDR2 are SGHTA and FQGNSA. CDR3 length: 14 amino acids. Trimming took 5 bases from V and 2 from J, leaving 10 bases between them. CDR3 in DNA: TGTGCCAGCAGCCTAGAATGGGGCAATCAGCCCCAGCATTTT. Translation: CASSLEWGNQPQHF.

This clone appeared a few times. V gene TRBV30 combines with J gene TRBJ1-5; D gene unclear. The V end lost 0 bases, the J end lost 2 bases, and 17 bases lay between the germline ends. This CDR3 has 17 amino acids. Germline V gene sequence: CDR1 GTSNPN, CDR2 SVGIG (reference sequence). The CDR3 sequence is CAWSVMDVVFGNQPQHF. For the CDR3, the DNA is TGTGCCTGGAGTGTAATGGACGTGGTATTCGGCAATCAGCCCCAGCATTTT.

J is TRBJ1-5 and V is TRBV7-9; D is undetermined. CDR1 and CDR2 (germline): SEHNR, FQNEAQ (reference sequence). CDR3 length: 16 amino acids. Trimming took off 1 base at V and 4 bases at J, with 14 bases between the two ends. CDR3 coding DNA: TGTGCCAGCAGCTTAGGCGTTGCGAGGGATAATCAGCCCCAGCATTTT. This sequence encodes CASSLGVARDNQPQHF.

This chain joins TRBV2 and TRBJ2-3; D unresolved. CDR1 SNHLY and CDR2 FYNNEI come from the germline V gene. This CDR3 spans 13 amino acids. V lost 4 bases and J lost 0, with 5 bases in between. In nucleotides, the CDR3 is TGTGCCAGCAGTGTAGTGAGCACAGATACGCAGTATTTT. This gives the protein CASSVVSTDTQYF.

This clone has only a few counts. V usage is TRBV7-3 and J usage is TRBJ2-3, with TRBD1 matching over 11 bases. V dropped 4 bases and J dropped 5; count of bases not matched to a gene: 5. From germline, CDR1 is SGHTA and CDR2 FQGTGA. The CDR3 totals 15 residues. In nucleotides, the CDR3 is TGTGCCAGCAGCTCGACCGGGACAGGGGGAGATACGCAGTATTTT. It specifies CASSSTGTGGDTQYF.

The rearrangement uses TRBV9 and TRBJ2-4; 7 nucleotides line up with TRBD1. The CDR3 has 16 residues. Germline assignment: CDR1 SGDLS and CDR2 YYNGEE. The J segment lost 0 bases and the V segment lost 4 bases, leaving 7 bases of the junction unmatched. As DNA, the CDR3 is TGTGCCAGCAGCCAAACAGGGGCTTCAGCCAAAAACATTCAGTACTTC. Its protein is CASSQTGASAKNIQYF.

This clone was found a few times. The chain recombines TRBV4-3 with TRBJ2-1; either TRBD1 or TRBD2 may supply D (5 bases each). Germline CDR1 reads LGHNA; CDR2 reads YSLEER. The CDR3 contains 14 residues. V lost 5 bases and J 5 bases, leaving 13 bases between the germline ends. The CDR3: CASSSGTQNNEQFF. CDR3 sequence (DNA): TGCGCCAGCAGCTCCGGGACGCAGAACAATGAGCAGTTCTTC.

CDR3 region: CASSQNRNEQFF. CDR3 DNA sequence: TGTGCCAGCAGCCAAAACCGGAATGAGCAGTTCTTC. The rearrangement links TRBV11-2 to TRBJ2-1; D unresolved. Germline loops: CDR1 SGHAT, CDR2 FQNNGV. With 5 bases removed from V and 7 bases from J, the gap between germline ends came to 9 bases. CDR3 length equals 12 residues.

This clone turned up a few times. The chain combines TRBV7-3 with TRBJ2-3; D is possibly TRBD2 (6 bases). CDR1 is SGHTA and CDR2 is FQGTGA in the germline V gene. V was trimmed by 4 bases and J by 0 bases, leaving 17 bases between them. The CDR3 totals 17 residues. CDR3 in DNA: TGTGCCAGCAGCTCCCTTAGGTCTAGCGCAAGCACAGATACGCAGTATTTT. Its protein product is CASSSLRSSASTDTQYF.

This chain links TRBV25-1 with TRBJ2-1, with TRBD1 matching 8 bases. Trimming cost V 2 bases and J 0 bases; bases outside gene matches: 6. Germline assignment: CDR1 MGHDK and CDR2 SYGVNS. CDR3 length: 17 amino acids. CDR3 in amino acids: CASSEGGTGSSYNEQFF. In DNA, the CDR3 is TGTGCCAGCAGTGAAGGCGGGACAGGCAGCTCCTACAATGAGCAGTTCTTC. Full variable domain (rest looked up from reference TRBV25-1 and TRBJ2-1): EADIYQTPRYLVIGTGKKITLECSQTMGHDKMYWYQQDPGMELHLIHYSYGVNSTEKGDLSSESTVSRIRTEHFPLTLESARPSHTSQYLCASSEGGTGSSYNEQFFGPGTRLTVL.